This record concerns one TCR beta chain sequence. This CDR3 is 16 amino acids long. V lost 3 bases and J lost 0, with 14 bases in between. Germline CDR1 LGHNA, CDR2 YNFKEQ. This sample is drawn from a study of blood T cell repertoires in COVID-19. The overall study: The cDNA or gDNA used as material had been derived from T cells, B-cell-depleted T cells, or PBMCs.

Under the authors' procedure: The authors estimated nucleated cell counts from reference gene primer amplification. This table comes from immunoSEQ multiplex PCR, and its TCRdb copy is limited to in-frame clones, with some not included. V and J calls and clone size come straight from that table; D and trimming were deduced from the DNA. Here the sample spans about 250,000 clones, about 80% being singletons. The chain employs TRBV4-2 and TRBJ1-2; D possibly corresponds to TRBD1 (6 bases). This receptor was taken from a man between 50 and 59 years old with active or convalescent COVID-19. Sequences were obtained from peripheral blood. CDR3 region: CASSQLGTPSNYGYTF. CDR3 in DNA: TGTGCCAGCAGCCAGCTAGGGACACCGTCTAACTATGGCTACACCTTC.